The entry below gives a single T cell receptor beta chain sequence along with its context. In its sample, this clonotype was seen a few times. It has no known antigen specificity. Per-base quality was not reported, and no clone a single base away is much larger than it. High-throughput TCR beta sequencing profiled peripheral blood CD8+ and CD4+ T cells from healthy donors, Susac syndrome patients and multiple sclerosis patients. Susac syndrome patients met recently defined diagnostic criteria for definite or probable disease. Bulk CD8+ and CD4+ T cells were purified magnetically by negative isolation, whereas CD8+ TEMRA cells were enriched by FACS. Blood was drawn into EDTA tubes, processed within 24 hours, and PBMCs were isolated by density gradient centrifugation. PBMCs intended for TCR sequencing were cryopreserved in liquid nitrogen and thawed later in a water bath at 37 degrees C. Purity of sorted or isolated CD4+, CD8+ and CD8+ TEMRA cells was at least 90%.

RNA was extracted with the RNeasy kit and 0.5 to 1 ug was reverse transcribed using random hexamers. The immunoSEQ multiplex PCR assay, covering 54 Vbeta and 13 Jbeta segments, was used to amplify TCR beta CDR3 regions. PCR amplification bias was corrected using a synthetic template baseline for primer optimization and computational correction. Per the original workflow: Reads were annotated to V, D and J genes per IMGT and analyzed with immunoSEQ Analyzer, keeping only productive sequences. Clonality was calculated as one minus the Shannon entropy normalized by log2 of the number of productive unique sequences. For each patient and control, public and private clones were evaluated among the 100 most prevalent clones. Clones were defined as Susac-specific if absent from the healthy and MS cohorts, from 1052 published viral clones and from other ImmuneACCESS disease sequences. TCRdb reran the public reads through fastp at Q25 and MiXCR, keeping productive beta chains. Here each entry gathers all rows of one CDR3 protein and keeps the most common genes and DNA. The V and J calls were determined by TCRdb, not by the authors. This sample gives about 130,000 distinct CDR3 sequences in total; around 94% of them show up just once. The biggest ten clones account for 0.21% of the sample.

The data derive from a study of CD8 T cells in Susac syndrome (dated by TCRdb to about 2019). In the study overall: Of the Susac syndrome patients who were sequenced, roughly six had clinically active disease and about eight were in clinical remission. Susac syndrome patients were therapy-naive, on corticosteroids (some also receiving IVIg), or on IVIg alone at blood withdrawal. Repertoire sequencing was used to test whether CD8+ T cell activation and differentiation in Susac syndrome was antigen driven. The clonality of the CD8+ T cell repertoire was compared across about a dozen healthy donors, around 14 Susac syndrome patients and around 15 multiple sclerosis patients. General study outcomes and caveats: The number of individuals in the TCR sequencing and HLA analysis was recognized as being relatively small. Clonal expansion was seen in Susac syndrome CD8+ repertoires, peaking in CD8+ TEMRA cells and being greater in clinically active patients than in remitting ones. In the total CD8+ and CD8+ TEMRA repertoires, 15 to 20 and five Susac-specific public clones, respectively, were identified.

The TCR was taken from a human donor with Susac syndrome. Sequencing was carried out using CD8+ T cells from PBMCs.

The nucleotide sequence is TGTGCCAGCGGTTCGTCGGGAGCCAGGACAGATACGCAGTATTTT. Its product reads: CASGSSGARTDTQYF. The rearranged segments are TRBV4-2 and TRBJ2-3; a tentative D call is TRBD2 (6 bases match). V is shortened by 8 bases, J by 3 bases, and the region joining them spans 18 bases. Per the germline V gene, LGHNA is the CDR1 and YNFKEQ is the CDR2. The CDR3 spans 15 residues, from the cysteine through the phenylalanine. The kept DNA is CDR3 alone, 45 bases in frame from the first base.